The entry below describes one T cell receptor beta chain. The antigen remains undetermined. The data were obtained in a study of blood T cells in healthy people across ages. Study-wide results and caveats: The long-lived group displayed more naive CD4+ cells, plus higher diversity, than the aged donors did.

A J-beta primer mix and a sample-barcoded 5' primer were used in a second PCR of roughly 6 to 11 cycles. TCRdb recomputed calls from the 5' RACE reads with MiXCR, one row per CDR3 protein. Of about 1.7 million distinct CDR3 sequences in the sample, 28% were seen once. This CDR3 has 14 amino acids. With 4 bases removed from V and 10 bases from J, the gap between germline ends came to 19 bases. Germline-derived CDR1 and CDR2 are KGHSH and LQKENI. The source of this sequence is a woman in her 30s in good health. The sequenced sample was blood. The V gene is TRBV18, the J gene TRBJ2-5; D gene uncertain. The DNA of the CDR3 is TGTGCCAGCTCACGTCAGGTGACCTCGAAGATCCAGTACTTC. Protein sequence: CASSRQVTSKIQYF. The whole variable domain, filled in from reference TRBV18 and TRBJ2-5, reads NAGVMQNPRHLVRRRGQEARLRCSPMKGHSHVYWYRQLPEEGLKFMVYLQKENIIDESGMPKERFSAEFPKEGPSILRIQQVVRGDSAAYFCASSRQVTSKIQYFGPGTRLLVL.